The source of this T cell receptor (beta chain) is a study of cytomegalovirus exposure and HLA in healthy donors. General study results and limits: What a later analysis reportedly showed was that an Asian-associated ancestry cluster had fewer N-insertions than the roughly 670-donor mean.

The germline gives CDR1 MGHRA, CDR2 YSYEKL. There are 14 residues in the CDR3. V lost 2 bases and J 1 base, leaving 8 bases between the germline ends. Amplification used 60 Vbeta primers and 13 Jbeta primers. The assay was immunoSEQ multiplex PCR, and TCRdb's table has in-frame clones only and misses some. The sample gives approximately 100,000 clones, 65% to 80% of which show up once; roughly 2.5% is in the top ten. This clone appeared a few times. Its target is not known. Sequencing was performed on PBMCs. The sequence derives from a female donor in good health and CMV-seronegative. The chain carries TRBV4-1 and TRBJ1-1; the D is unclear. The CDR3 protein is CASSQPGSNTEAFF. The DNA of the CDR3 is TGCGCCAGCAGCCAACCCGGGTCGAACACTGAAGCTTTCTTT.